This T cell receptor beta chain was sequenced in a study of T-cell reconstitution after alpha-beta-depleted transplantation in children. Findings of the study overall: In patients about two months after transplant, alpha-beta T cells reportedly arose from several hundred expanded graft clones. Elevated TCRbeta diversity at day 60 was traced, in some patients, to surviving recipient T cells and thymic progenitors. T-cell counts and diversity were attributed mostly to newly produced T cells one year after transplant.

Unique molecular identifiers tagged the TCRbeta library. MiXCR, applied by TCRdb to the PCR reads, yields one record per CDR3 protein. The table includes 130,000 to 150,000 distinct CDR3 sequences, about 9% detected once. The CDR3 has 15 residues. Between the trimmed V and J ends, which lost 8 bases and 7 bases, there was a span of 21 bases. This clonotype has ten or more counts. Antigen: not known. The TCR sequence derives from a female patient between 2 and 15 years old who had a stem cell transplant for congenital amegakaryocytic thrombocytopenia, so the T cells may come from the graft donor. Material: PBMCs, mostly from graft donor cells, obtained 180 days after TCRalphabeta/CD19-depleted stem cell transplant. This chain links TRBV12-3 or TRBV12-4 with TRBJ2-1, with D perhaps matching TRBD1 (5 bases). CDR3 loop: CASRRWGAETNEQFF. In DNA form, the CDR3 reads TGTGCCAGCCGGCGGTGGGGCGCCGAGACAAATGAGCAGTTCTTC.